This entry features one T cell receptor (beta chain) sequence. The antigen is undetermined. The V end was cut by 3 bases, the J end by 0 bases, with 6 bases between. Germline CDR1 and CDR2: MDHEN and SYDVKM. The CDR3 sequence is 15 residues long. Each CDR3 protein gets one entry after TCRdb re-called the reads with MiXCR. The sample has approximately 470,000 distinct CDR3 sequences, 42% seen once. The entry originates in a study of T cell repertoires in cytomegalovirus infection. At the level of the study: Newly reported HLA-C-restricted and thoroughly characterized HLA-B-restricted CMV epitopes were employed. Public TCR beta signatures were indicative of both CMV infection and a matching HLA type.

Study conclusions and caveats: People with CMV and the relevant HLA were identified by cumulative public TCR beta family frequency. The ex vivo response showed dominance by HLA-C-restricted CMV-specific TCR beta clonotypes.

This TCR derives from a human donor in good health (CMV status not recorded). Some clones in this sample may be carry-over from other donors' samples. The V call is TRBV28, the J call TRBJ2-6; D ambiguous. The material sequenced was cultured PBMCs, taken from culture after CMV antigen stimulation. The CDR3, as DNA: TGTGCCAGCAGTTTTGTAAACTCTGGGGCCAACGTCCTGACTTTC. Its translation is CASSFVNSGANVLTF. Together with reference TRBV28 and TRBJ2-6, the CDR3 gives the full variable domain: DVKVTQSSRYLVKRTGEKVFLECVQDMDHENMFWYRQDPGLGLRLIYFSYDVKMKEKGDIPEGYSVSREKKERFSLILESASTNQTSMYLCASSFVNSGANVLTFGAGSRLTVL.